This TCR beta chain was captured by sequencing in a study of blood T cell repertoires in COVID-19. Study context: Whether acute or convalescent, the COVID-19 samples came from the United States, Italy and Spain. T cells, B-cell-depleted T cells, or PBMCs provided the cDNA or gDNA that served as material.

The germline gives CDR1 SGHAT, CDR2 FQDESV (reference sequence). The CDR3 spans 14 residues. V was trimmed by 3 bases and J by 6 bases, leaving 11 bases between them. Authors' processing steps: It was from reference gene primer amplification that nucleated cell counts were estimated. Sequencing was performed with immunoSEQ multiplex PCR; in TCRdb, only in-frame clones are kept and a portion is missing. D and trimming come from the DNA, and the V and J calls and clone size come from that table. The table has 200,000 to 250,000 clones, approximately 90% seen once. Sequencing input: peripheral blood. The sequence derives from a young woman who had recovered from COVID-19. The rearrangement joins TRBV11-1 to TRBJ2-2, with D tentatively TRBD1 (6 bases). The CDR3 sequence is CASSLAQGSGELFF. The DNA of the CDR3 is TGTGCCAGCAGCTTGGCCCAGGGGTCCGGGGAGCTGTTTTTT.